This T cell receptor beta chain originates from a study of blood T cell repertoires in COVID-19. Study context: Spain, Italy and the United States supplied samples that represented acute and convalescent COVID-19. From T cells, B-cell-depleted T cells, or PBMCs came the material, which was cDNA or gDNA.

In the authors' workflow: Amplification from reference gene primers served as the basis for estimated nucleated cell counts. Produced via immunoSEQ multiplex PCR; TCRdb's table is partial and in-frame only. V, J and clone size derive from that table, while D and trimming were established from the DNA sequence. The top ten hold less than 15% of the sample, which has some 200,000 clones, approximately 90% seen once. V shed 4 bases, J shed 8 bases, and the junction held 6 bases outside the gene matches. Germline lookup yields CDR1 LGHNA and CDR2 YNFKEQ. CDR3 length: 16 amino acids. Source material: peripheral blood. The chain combines TRBV4-2 with TRBJ2-1, with 15 bases matching TRBD2. This receptor was taken from a woman aged 18-29 years who had recovered from COVID-19. The CDR3, as DNA: TGTGCCAGCAGCCTATGGACTAGCGGGAGGGCCGATGAGCAGTTCTTC. The encoded protein is CASSLWTSGRADEQFF.